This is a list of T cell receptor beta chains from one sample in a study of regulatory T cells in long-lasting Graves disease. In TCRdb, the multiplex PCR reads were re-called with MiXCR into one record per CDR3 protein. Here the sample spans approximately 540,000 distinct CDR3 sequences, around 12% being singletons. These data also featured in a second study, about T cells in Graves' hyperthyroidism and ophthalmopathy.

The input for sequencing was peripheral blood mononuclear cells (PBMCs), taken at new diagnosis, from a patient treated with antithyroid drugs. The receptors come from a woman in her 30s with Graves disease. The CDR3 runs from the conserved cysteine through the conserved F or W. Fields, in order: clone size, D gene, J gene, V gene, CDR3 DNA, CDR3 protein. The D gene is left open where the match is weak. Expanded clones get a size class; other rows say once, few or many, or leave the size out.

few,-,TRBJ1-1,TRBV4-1,TGCGCCAGCACAACTTCCGGGACGGTGAACACTGAAGCTTTCTTT,CASTTSGTVNTEAFF
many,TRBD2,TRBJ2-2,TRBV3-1,TGTGCCAGCAGCCAACGGACTAGCGCCGCGAACACCGGGGAGCTGTTTTTT,CASSQRTSAANTGELFF
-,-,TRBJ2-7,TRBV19,TGTGCCAGTAGTATCCGTACACAGACCTACGAGCAGTACTTC,CASSIRTQTYEQYF
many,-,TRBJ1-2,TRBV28,TGTGCCAGCAGTTTGGTGGGGACTGGCTACACCTTC,CASSLVGTGYTF
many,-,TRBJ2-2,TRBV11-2,TGTGCCAGCAAAAAACGAACTGGTTCGGACACCGGGGAGCTGTTTTTT,CASKKRTGSDTGELFF
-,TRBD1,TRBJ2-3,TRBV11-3,TGTGCCAGCAGCCGACGGGACAGCGAAGCAGATACGCAGTATTTT,CASSRRDSEADTQYF
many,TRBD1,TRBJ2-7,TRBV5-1,TGCGCCAGCAGCTTGGCGGGATCGGGACAGGGGCACGAGCAGTACTTC,CASSLAGSGQGHEQYF
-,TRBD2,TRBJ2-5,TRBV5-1,TGCGCCAGCAGCTTGGGGACTGGGAGGGCAGAGACCCAGTACTTC,CASSLGTGRAETQYF
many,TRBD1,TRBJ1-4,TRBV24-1,TGTGCCACCAGCCGACAGGGGAGTGAAAAACTGTTTTTT,CATSRQGSEKLFF
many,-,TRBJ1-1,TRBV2,TGTGCCAGCAGCCCAGTATCTGAAGCTTTCTTT,CASSPVSEAFF
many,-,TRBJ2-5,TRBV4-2,TGTGCCAGCAGCGATCAGAAGGAGACCCAGTACTTC,CASSDQKETQYF
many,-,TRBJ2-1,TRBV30,TGTGCCTGGTATAGGGGATTTTCCGCCAATGAGCAGTTCTTC,CAWYRGFSANEQFF
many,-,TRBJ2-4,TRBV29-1,TGCAGCGTTTACTCGAGTGCCAAAAACATTCAGTACTTC,CSVYSSAKNIQYF
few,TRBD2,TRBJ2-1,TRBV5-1,TGCGCCAGCAGCTTGGGACTAGCGGACGATGAGCAGTTCTTC,CASSLGLADDEQFF
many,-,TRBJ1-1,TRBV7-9,TGTGCCAGCAGCGATTACAGGGAATTTGAAGCTTTCTTT,CASSDYREFEAFF
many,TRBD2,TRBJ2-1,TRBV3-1,TGTGCCAGCAGCCCCAGGGGGACTAGCGGCCCACCCGGGTTCTTC,CASSPRGTSGPPGFF
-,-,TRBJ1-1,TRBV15,TGTGCCACCAGCCCCGGATTTAACACTGAAGCTTTCTTT,CATSPGFNTEAFF
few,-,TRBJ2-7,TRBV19,TGTGCCAGTAGTTCAGCCGAGGCTTCAACCTACGAGCAGTACTTC,CASSSAEASTYEQYF
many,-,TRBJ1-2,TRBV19,TGTGCCAGTAGTTTAGGGTTGGATAACTATGGCTACACCTTC,CASSLGLDNYGYTF
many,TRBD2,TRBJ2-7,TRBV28,TGTGCCAGCAGCCCCTGGGGACTAGCGAGTTACGAGCAGTACTTC,CASSPWGLASYEQYF
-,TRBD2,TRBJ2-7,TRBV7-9,TGTGCCAGCAGCCCCTCGGTGCTAGCGGGAGTAGGCGAGCAGTACTTC,CASSPSVLAGVGEQYF
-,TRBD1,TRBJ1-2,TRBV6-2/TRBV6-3,TGTGCCAGCAGATCGACAGGGACCTATGGCTACACCTTC,CASRSTGTYGYTF
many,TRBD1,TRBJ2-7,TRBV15,TGTGCCACCAGCAGAGCCGGACAGGGGATTTACTACGAGCAGTACTTC,CATSRAGQGIYYEQYF
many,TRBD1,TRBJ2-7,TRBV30,TGTGCCTGGATGAGACAGGGAACCTACGAGCAGTACTTC,CAWMRQGTYEQYF
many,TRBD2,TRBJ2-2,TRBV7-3,TGTGCCAGCAGCCCGACTAGCGCCGGGGAGCTGTTTTTT,CASSPTSAGELFF
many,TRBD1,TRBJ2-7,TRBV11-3,TGTGCCAGCAGCTTAGATCCCCGGACAGGGTCTTACGAGCAGTACTTC,CASSLDPRTGSYEQYF
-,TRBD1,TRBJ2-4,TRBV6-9,TGTGCCAGCAGTTCCACACAGGGGCCCCGGCCCCTAGGTTCCATTCAGTACTTC,CASSSTQGPRPLGSIQYF
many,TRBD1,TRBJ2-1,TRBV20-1,TGCAGTGCTAGGAGACAGGGGGCGAATGAGCAGTTCTTC,CSARRQGANEQFF
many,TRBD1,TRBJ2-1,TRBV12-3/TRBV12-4,TGTGCCAGCAGGCAGGACAGGGGGTCCTACAATGAGCAGTTCTTC,CASRQDRGSYNEQFF
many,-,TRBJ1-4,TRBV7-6,TGTGCCAGCAGCCCTGGTCGGGTCGGCGGAAAACTGTTTTTT,CASSPGRVGGKLFF
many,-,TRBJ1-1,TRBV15,TGTGCCACCAGCAGAGTCGGGGGAAACCGGGACACCGGGGCTTTCTTT,CATSRVGGNRDTGAFF
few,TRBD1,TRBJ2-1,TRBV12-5,TGTGCTAGTGGTTTGGGAACGCGACAGGGGAGGAATGAGCAGTTCTTC,CASGLGTRQGRNEQFF
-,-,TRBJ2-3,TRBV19,TGTGCCAGTAGTGCCTGGATGGGGGCGCGGGATACGCAGTATTTT,CASSAWMGARDTQYF
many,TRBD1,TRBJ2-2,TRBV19,TGTGCCAGTACGCGACAGGGGCGGACCGGGGAGCTGTTTTTT,CASTRQGRTGELFF
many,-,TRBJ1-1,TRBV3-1,TGTGCCAGCAGCCAACTCCCATTCAAGGGTTCACCATGGACTGAAGCTTTCTTT,CASSQLPFKGSPWTEAFF
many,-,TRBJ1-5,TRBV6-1,TGTGCCAGCAGCCACCTGGCGGGGGCTCGCAATCAGCCCCAGCATTTT,CASSHLAGARNQPQHF
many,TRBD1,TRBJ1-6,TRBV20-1,TGCAGTGCTAGAGATTTGAATCAGGGGGATAATTCACCCCTCCACTTT,CSARDLNQGDNSPLHF
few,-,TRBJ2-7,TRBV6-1,TGTGCCAGCGGGGGAGTGGGAGAATTCTACGAGCAGTACTTC,CASGGVGEFYEQYF
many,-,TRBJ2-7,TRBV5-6,TGTGCCAGCAGCTTGGCCCGTGGAGGGTTGCGCGAGCAGTACTTC,CASSLARGGLREQYF
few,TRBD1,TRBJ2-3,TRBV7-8,TGTGCCAGCAGCTTAGCGGACAGGGGGCGCGGGACGAAACCCGGAGCAGATACGCAGTATTTT,CASSLADRGRGTKPGADTQYF
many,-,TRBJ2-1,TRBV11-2,TGTGCCAGCAGCTTACGTAATGAGCAGTTCTTC,CASSLRNEQFF
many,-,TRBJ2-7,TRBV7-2,TGTGCCAGCAGCTCCCAGACAGGCGGGACAGCCGAGCAGTACTTC,CASSSQTGGTAEQYF
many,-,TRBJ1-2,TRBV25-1,TGTGCCAGCAGGACAAACTATGGCTACACCTTC,CASRTNYGYTF
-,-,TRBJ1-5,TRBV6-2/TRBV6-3,TGTGCCAGCAGTTATGGGCGGGGGTACGATCAGCCCCAGCATTTT,CASSYGRGYDQPQHF
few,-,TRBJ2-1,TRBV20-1,TGCAGTGCAAGTCAGGGGCGAATCTACAATGAGCAGTTCTTC,CSASQGRIYNEQFF
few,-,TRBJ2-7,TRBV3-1,TGTGCCAGCAGCCCACCCCCCGCTAGCAATGACTACGAGCAGTACTTC,CASSPPPASNDYEQYF
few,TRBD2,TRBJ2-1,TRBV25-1,TGTGCCAGCAGTTCTCGTGGGGCGGGAGAGGGCTACAATGAGCAGTTCTTC,CASSSRGAGEGYNEQFF
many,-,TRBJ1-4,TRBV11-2,TGTGCCAGCAGCTCCGGGACTCGCTCGGGTGAAAAACTGTTTTTT,CASSSGTRSGEKLFF
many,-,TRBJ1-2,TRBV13,TGTGCCAGCAGCCCTCAGGGAACTGGCTACACCTTC,CASSPQGTGYTF
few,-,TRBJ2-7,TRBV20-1,TGCAGTGCTAGCCCCCCCCCGGGCCTCTACGAGCAGTACTTC,CSASPPPGLYEQYF
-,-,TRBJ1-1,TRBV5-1,TGCGCCAGCAGCTTGGCCTCTCGGGTGGCGAACACTGAAGCTTTCTTT,CASSLASRVANTEAFF
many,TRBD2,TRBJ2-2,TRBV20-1,TGCAGTGCTAGGACTAGCGGGCACACCGGGGAGCTGTTTTTT,CSARTSGHTGELFF
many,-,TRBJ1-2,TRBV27,TGTGCCAGCAGTTTAGATCCGGGGGCGAAGTATGGCTACACCTTC,CASSLDPGAKYGYTF